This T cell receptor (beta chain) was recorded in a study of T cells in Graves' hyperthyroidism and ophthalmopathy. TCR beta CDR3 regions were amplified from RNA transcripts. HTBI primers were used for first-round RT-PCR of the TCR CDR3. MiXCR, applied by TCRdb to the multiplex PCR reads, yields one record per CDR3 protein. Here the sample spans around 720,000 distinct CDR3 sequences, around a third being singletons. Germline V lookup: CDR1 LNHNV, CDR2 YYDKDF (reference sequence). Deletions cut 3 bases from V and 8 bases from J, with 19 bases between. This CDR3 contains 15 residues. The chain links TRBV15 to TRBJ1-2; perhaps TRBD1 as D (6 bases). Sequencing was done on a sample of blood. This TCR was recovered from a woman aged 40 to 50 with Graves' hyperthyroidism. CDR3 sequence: CATSSRRQVSEGYTF. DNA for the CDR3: TGTGCCACCAGCAGTCGACGACAGGTTTCTGAGGGCTACACCTTC. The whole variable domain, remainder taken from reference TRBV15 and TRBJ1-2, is DAMVIQNPRYQVTQFGKPVTLSCSQTLNHNVMYWYQQKSSQAPKLLFHYYDKDFNNEADTPDNFQSRRPNTSFCFLDIRSPGLGDTAMYLCATSSRRQVSEGYTFGSGTRLTVV.